A single T cell receptor (beta chain) is shown here with its context. Its matching antigen is unknown. The sample is drawn from a study of identical twins. Study-level findings and limits: Within cord blood, abundant beta clonotypes carried fewer insertions, but memory repertoires showed no such trend. Zero-insertion analyses could be partly confounded by invariant MAIT and iNKT cells. There was more out-of-frame TCR alpha sharing in monozygotic twins than models estimated.

CDR1 and CDR2 (germline): SGHVS, FNYEAQ. After removal of 5 bases from V and 0 bases from J, the junction contained 13 bases not matched to a gene. The CDR3 has 20 residues. TCRdb passed the 5' RACE reads through MiXCR, listing each CDR3 protein once. The sample holds 450,000 to 650,000 distinct CDR3 sequences, 7.5% to 10% seen once. The same data also contributed to another study, on yellow fever vaccine responses in identical twins.

Sequencing was done on a sample of PBMCs. The chain combines TRBV7-6 with TRBJ2-1, with 13 bases that match TRBD2. This TCR was sampled from a woman aged 18-29 years in good health. The CDR3 DNA reads as TGTGCCAGCAGCGGAGGACTAGCGGGAGAAGGTTTTCGCTCCTACAATGAGCAGTTCTTC. Residues: CASSGGLAGEGFRSYNEQFF. The full variable domain, rest sourced from reference TRBV7-6 and TRBJ2-1, is GAGVSQSPRYKVTKRGQDVALRCDPISGHVSLYWYRQALGQGPEFLTYFNYEAQQDKSGLPNDRFSAERPEGSISTLTIQRTEQRDSAMYRCASSGGLAGEGFRSYNEQFFGPGTRLTVL.